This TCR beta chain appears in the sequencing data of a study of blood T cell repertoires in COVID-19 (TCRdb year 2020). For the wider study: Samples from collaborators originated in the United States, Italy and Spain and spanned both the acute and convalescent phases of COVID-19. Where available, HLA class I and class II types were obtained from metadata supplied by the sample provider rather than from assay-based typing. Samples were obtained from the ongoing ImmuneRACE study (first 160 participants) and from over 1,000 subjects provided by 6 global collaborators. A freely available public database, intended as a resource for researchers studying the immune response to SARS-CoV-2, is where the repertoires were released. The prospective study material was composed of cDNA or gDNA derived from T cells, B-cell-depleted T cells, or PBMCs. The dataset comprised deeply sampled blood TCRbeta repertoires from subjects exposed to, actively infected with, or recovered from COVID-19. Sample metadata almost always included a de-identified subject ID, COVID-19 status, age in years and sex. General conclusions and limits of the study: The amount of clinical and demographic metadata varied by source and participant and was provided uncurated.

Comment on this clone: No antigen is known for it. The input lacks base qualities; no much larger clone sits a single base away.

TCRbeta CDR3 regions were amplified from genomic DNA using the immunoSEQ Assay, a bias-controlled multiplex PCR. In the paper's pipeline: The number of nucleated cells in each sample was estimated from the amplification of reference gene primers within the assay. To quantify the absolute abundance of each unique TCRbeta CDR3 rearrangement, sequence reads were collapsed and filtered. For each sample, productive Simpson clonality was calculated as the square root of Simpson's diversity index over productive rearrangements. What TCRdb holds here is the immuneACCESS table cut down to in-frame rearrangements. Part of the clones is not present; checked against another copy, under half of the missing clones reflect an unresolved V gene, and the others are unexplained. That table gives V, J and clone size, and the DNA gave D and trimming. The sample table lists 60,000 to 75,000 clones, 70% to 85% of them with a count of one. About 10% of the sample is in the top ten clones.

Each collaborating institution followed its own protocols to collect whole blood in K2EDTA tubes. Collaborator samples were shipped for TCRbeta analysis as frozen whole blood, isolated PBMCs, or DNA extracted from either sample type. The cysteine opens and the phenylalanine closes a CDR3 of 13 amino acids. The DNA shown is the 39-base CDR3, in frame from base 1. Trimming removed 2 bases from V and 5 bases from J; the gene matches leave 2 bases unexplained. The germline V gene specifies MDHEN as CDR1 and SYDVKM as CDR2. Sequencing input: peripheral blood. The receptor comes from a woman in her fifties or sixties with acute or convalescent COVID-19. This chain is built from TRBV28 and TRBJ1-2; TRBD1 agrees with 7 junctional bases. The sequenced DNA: TGTGCCAGCAGTTTAACAGGGGCGTATGGCTACACCTTC. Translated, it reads CASSLTGAYGYTF.